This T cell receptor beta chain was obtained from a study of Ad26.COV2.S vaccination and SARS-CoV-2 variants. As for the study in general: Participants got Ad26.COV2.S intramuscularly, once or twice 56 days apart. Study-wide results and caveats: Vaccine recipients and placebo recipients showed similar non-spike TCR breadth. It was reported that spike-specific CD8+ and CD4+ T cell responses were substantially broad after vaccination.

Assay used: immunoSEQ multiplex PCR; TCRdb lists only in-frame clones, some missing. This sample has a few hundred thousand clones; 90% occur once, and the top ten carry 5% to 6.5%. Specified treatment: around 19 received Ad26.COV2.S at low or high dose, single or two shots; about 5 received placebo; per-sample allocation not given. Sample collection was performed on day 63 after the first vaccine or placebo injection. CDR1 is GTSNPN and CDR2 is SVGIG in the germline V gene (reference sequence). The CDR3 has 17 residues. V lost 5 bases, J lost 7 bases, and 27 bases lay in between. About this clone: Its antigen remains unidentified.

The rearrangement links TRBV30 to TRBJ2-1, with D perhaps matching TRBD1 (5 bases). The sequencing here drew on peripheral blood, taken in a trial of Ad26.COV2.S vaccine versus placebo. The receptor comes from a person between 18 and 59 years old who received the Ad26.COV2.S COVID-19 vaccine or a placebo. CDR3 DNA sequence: TGTGCCTGGCAGATGAAGAGACAGAAAATTGTGGGGAATGAGCAGTTCTTC. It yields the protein CAWQMKRQKIVGNEQFF.